These 6 T cell receptor beta chains were sequenced from one sample in a study of T cells expressing NK-cell markers. TCRdb derives one entry per CDR3 protein from the 5' RACE reads, leaving out DNA. The sample shows a few hundred thousand distinct CDR3 sequences, and 5% to 5.5% sits with its ten largest clones. Sequencing used blood T cells: a sorted CD56 or NKG2C T cell subset, CD4+ or CD8+ T cells, or bulk PBMC T cells (not recorded which). Receptors were obtained from a man aged 18-69 years in good health.

The genes are TRBV7-8 and TRBJ2-2; the TRBD2 assignment by TCRdb is unverifiable without DNA. The germline CDR1 and CDR2 sequences are SGHVS and FQNEAQ. The CDR3 sequence is 17 residues long. CDR3 region: CASSLLAGGYLTGELFF.

The V and J genes are TRBV12-3 or TRBV12-4 and TRBJ2-5; TCRdb lists TRBD2, though no DNA is available to test this call. The CDR3 has 13 amino acids. CDR3: CATTRGGSETQYF.

This sequence joins TRBV2 and TRBJ2-7; TCRdb picks TRBD1, but there is no DNA to check that call. CDR3 length: 15 amino acids. Germline V lookup: CDR1 SNHLY, CDR2 FYNNEI. The CDR3 loop reads CASSAVQGHPSEQYF.

The genes are TRBV12-3 or TRBV12-4 and TRBJ2-7; without DNA, the TCRdb call of TRBD2 cannot be checked. The CDR3 consists of 15 residues. The CDR3 sequence is CASTTGAGLGYEQYF.

The V gene is TRBV29-1, the J gene TRBJ2-3; the D call from TCRdb, TRBD2, cannot be confirmed without DNA. This CDR3 is built from 13 residues. CDR1 and CDR2 (germline): SQVTM, ANQGSEA. CDR3 sequence reads: CSSRGKSTDTQYF.

This chain links TRBV29-1 with TRBJ1-2; TCRdb lists TRBD1, though no DNA is available to test this call. This CDR3 comprises 14 residues. Germline V gene sequence: CDR1 SQVTM, CDR2 ANQGSEA. CDR3 loop: CSVLGQGGFYGYTF.